Listed here are 10 T cell receptor beta chains from one sample, sequenced in a study of blood T cells in healthy people across ages. A J-beta primer mix and a sample-barcoded 5' primer were used in a second PCR of about 7 to 11 cycles. TCRdb re-analysed the 5' RACE reads in MiXCR, keeping a single row per CDR3 protein. This sample has around 1.1 million distinct CDR3 sequences, with 35% to 40% found just once. Sequenced: blood. Every receptor here comes from a man aged 18 to 30 in good health.

This clonotype was seen a handful of times. The chain joins TRBV7-2 to TRBJ1-1; 7 positions agree with TRBD1. Germline V gene lookup returns CDR1 SGHTA and CDR2 FQGNSA. This CDR3 has 13 residues. V trimming: 5 bases; J trimming: 4 bases; junction bases outside the gene matches: 4. In DNA form, the CDR3 reads TGTGCCAGCAGCATCGCAGGGGGCACTGAAGCTTTCTTT. Encoded protein: CASSIAGGTEAFF.

The V call is TRBV9, the J call TRBJ2-5; D unclear. Germline CDR1 reads SGDLS; CDR2 reads YYNGEE. The CDR3 loop spans 13 amino acids. Trimming removed 0 bases from V and 12 bases from J, with 15 bases in between. The chain's CDR3 is CASSVGLRPCEYF. CDR3 bases: TGTGCCAGCAGCGTAGGCCTCCGGCCCTGTGAGTACTTC.

The V call is TRBV6-6, the J call TRBJ2-1; D unclear. Trimming took 6 bases from V and 12 from J, leaving 15 bases between them. CDR3 length: 12 residues. From germline, CDR1 is MNHNY and CDR2 SVGAGI (reference sequence). The CDR3 DNA sequence: TGTGCCAGCAGCCCCCCTAGTTGGGGGCAGTTCTTC. It is translated as CASSPPSWGQFF.

The chain joins TRBV28 to TRBJ2-5; D assignment may be TRBD1 or TRBD2 (5 bases each). V lost 8 bases and J 11 bases, leaving 21 bases between the germline ends. Germline CDR1 reads MDHEN; CDR2 reads SYDVKM. CDR3 length: 13 residues. The CDR3 sequence: CASGPRGRHEQYF. In nucleotides, the CDR3 is TGTGCCAGCGGGCCGAGGGGTAGGCATGAGCAGTACTTC.

The V gene is TRBV4-1, the J gene TRBJ2-1; D possibly corresponds to TRBD2 (6 bases). Judging by the DNA end, TRBJ2-7 fits better; the J call may be wrong. The CDR3 is 13 residues long. Germline V gene lookup returns CDR1 MGHRA and CDR2 YSYEKL. The CDR3 reads CASSRGVNNEQYF. The CDR3 nucleotides read TGCGCCAGCAGCCGGGGGGTCAACAATGAGCAGTACTTC.

This clonotype has ten or more counts. V gene TRBV11-2 combines with J gene TRBJ1-2; D is uncertain. CDR3 length: 14 residues. V lost 0 bases and J 4 bases, leaving 9 bases between the germline ends. The germline gives CDR1 SGHAT, CDR2 FQNNGV. In DNA form, the CDR3 reads TGTGCCAGCAGCTTAGATCCGGGGAGCTATGGCTACACCTTC. It yields the protein CASSLDPGSYGYTF.

V is TRBV29-1 and J is TRBJ2-1; weak D call: TRBD1 (6 bases). The V gene's germline CDR1 is SQVTM and CDR2 ANQGSEA. The V gene lost 3 bases and the J gene lost 4 bases, with 10 bases spanning the gap. The CDR3 covers 13 residues. The CDR3 DNA reads TGCAGCGTTGACAGGGGCCTTTACAATGAGCAGTTCTTC. Translating it yields CSVDRGLYNEQFF.

This clonotype was seen only a few times. The chain employs TRBV4-1 and TRBJ1-2, with D possibly TRBD1 on 5 matching bases. The V gene lost 0 bases and the J gene lost 4 bases, with 18 bases spanning the gap. CDR3 length: 17 residues. Germline V gene lookup returns CDR1 MGHRA and CDR2 YSYEKL. This CDR3 is CASSQDRPGHSSYGYTF. The DNA of the CDR3 is TGCGCCAGCAGCCAAGATCGGCCTGGACACAGTTCCTATGGCTACACCTTC.

The rearrangement uses TRBV6-5 and TRBJ1-1; D is undetermined. Deletions cut 2 bases from V and 4 bases from J, with 8 bases between. In germline, CDR1 is MNHEY, CDR2 SVGAGI. The CDR3 runs to 13 residues. CDR3 nucleotide sequence: TGTGCCAGCAGTTACGGCGAGAGCACTGAAGCTTTCTTT. Translating it yields CASSYGESTEAFF.

This clonotype has more than one count but fewer than ten. The chain employs TRBV5-1 and TRBJ2-1, with D hard to call. The CDR3 is 15 amino acids. Trimming removed 1 base at V and 4 bases at J, with 12 bases between. CDR1 is SGHRS and CDR2 is YFSETQ in the germline V gene. The CDR3 region has the DNA TGCGCCAGCAGCTTGCAGGAATTCGGGTACAATGAGCAGTTCTTC. This translates into CASSLQEFGYNEQFF.